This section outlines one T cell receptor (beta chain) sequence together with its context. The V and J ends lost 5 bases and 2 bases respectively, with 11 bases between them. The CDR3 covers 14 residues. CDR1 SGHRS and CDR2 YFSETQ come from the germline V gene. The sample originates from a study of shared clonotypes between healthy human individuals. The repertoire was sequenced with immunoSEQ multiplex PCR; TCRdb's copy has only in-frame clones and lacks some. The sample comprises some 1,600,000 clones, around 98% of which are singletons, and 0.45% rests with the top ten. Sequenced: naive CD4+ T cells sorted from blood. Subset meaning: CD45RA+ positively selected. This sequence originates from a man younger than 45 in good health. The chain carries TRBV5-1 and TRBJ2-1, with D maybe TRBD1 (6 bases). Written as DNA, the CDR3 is TGCGCCAGCAGGACGGACAGACCCTACAATGAGCAGTTCTTC. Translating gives CASRTDRPYNEQFF. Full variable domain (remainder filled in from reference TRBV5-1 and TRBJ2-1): KAGVTQTPRYLIKTRGQQVTLSCSPISGHRSVSWYQQTPGQGLQFLFEYFSETQRNKGNFPGRFSGRQFSNSRSEMNVSTLELGDSALYLCASRTDRPYNEQFFGPGTRLTVL.